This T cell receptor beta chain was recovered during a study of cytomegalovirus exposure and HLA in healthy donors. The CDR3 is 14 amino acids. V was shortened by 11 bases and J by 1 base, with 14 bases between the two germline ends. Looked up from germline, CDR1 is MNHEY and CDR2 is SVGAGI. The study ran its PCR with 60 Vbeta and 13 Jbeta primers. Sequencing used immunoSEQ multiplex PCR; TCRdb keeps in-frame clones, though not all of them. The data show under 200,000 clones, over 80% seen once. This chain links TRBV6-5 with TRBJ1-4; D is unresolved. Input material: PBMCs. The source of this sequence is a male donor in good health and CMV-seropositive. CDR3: CAASPTVTNEKLFF. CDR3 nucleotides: TGTGCCGCCTCCCCCACAGTAACTAATGAAAAACTGTTTTTT.